This T cell receptor beta chain derives from a study of OX40 agonist ivuxolimab in advanced cancers. The overall study: Three individuals attained partial responses, comprising one hepatocellular carcinoma case and two cutaneous melanoma cases.

In germline, CDR1 is SGHVS, CDR2 FNYEAQ. The V gene lost 3 bases and the J gene lost 10 bases, with 15 bases spanning the gap. This CDR3 is built from 13 residues. A few counts support this clone. Profiled with immunoSEQ multiplex PCR; TCRdb holds only in-frame clones, not every one. This table has some 26,000 clones, 81% appearing once. The sequence was obtained from an adult with an advanced solid tumor such as melanoma, head and neck, liver or kidney cancer. The sequencing used CD4+ or CD8+ T cells sorted from blood, collected in a trial of the OX40 agonist ivuxolimab. The V call is TRBV7-6, the J call TRBJ2-5, with a tentative D call TRBD2 (6 bases). The CDR3 loop is CASSFAGRRSQYF. In DNA form, the CDR3 reads TGTGCCAGCAGCTTCGCGGGGCGTCGGAGCCAGTACTTC.